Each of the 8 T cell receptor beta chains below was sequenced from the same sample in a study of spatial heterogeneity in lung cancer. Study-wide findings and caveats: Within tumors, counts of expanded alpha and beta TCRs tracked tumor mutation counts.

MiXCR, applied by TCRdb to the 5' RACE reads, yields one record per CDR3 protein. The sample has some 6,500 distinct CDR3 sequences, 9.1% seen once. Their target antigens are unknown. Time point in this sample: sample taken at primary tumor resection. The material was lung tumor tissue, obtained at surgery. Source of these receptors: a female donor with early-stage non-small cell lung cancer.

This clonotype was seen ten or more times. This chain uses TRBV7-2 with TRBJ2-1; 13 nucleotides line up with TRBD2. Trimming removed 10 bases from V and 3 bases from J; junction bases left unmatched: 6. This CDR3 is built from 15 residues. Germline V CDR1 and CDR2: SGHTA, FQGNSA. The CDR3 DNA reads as TGTGCCAAAACTAGCGGGGGGGCGCTCTACAATGAGCAGTTCTTC. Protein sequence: CAKTSGGALYNEQFF.

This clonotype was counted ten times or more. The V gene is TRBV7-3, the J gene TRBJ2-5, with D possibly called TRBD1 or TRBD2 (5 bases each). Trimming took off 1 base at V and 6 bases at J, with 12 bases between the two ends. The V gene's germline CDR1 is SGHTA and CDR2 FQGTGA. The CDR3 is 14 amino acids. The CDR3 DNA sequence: TGTGCCAGCAGCTTAAGCGGGTCGGGACAGACCCAGTACTTC. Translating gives CASSLSGSGQTQYF. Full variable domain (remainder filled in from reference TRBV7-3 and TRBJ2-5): GAGVSQTPSNKVTEKGKYVELRCDPISGHTALYWYRQSLGQGPEFLIYFQGTGAADDSGLPNDRFFAVRPEGSVSTLKIQRTERGDSAVYLCASSLSGSGQTQYFGPGTRLLVL.

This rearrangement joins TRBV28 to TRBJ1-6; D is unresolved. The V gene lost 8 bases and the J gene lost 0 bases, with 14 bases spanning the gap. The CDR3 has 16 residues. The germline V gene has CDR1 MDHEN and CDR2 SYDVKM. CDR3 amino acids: CASGTRLSSYNSPLHF. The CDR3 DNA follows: TGTGCCAGCGGTACGAGGCTGAGCTCCTATAATTCACCCCTCCACTTT.

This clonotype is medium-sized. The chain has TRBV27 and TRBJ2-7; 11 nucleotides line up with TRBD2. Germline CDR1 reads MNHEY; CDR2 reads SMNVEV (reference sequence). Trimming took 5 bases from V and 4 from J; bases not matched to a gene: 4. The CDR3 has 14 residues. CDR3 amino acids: CASSPLAGGYEQYF. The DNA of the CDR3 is TGTGCCAGCAGTCCGTTAGCGGGGGGGTACGAGCAGTACTTC.

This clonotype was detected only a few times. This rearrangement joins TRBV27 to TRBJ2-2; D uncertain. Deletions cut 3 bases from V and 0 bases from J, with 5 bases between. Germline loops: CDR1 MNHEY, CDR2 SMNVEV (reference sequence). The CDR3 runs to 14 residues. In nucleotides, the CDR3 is TGTGCCAGCAGTTTGGGTACGAACACCGGGGAGCTGTTTTTT. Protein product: CASSLGTNTGELFF.

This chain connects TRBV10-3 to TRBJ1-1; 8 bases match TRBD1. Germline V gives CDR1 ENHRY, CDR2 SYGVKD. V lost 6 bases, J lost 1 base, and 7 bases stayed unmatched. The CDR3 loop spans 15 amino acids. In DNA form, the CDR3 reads TGTGCCATCAGCTTCTTCGGACAGGGGAACACTGAAGCTTTCTTT. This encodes CAISFFGQGNTEAFF.

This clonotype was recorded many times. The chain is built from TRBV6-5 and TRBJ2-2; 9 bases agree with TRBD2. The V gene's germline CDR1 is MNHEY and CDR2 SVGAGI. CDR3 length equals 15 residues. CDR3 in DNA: TGTGCTATCCGCGACGGACTAGCGAGCACCGGGGAGCTGTTTTTT. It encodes CAIRDGLASTGELFF.

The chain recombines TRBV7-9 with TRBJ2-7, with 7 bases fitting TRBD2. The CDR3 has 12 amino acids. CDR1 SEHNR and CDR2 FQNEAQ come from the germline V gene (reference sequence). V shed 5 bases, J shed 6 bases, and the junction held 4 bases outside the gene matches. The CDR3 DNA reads TGTGCCAGCAGCCGACCGGGGGGCGAGCAGTACTTC. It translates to CASSRPGGEQYF.